The subject of this entry is one T cell receptor beta chain. This clone was observed a handful of times. Its target antigen remains unknown. No base quality values were provided; no much bigger clone lies one nucleotide off. The library was obtained by the immunoSEQ multiplex PCR assay. A mixture of 60 forward primers for TCR Vbeta segments and 13 reverse primers for TCR Jbeta segments was used in the multiplex PCR. The CDR3 region of rearranged TCR beta genes was amplified from genomic DNA with a multiplex PCR assay. Amplified TCR beta libraries were sequenced as 87-base-pair reads on the Illumina HiSeq System. The study's processing was this. A later analysis tallied approximately 87 million unique TCR beta chains across the 700 or so repertoires, and some 10 million of those chains were shared by two or more donors. A nearest-neighbor algorithm error-corrected the raw reads and collapsed the reads into unique sequences, merging closely related sequences to remove PCR and sequencing errors. Alignment of CDR3 sequences to IMGT reference sequences was used to assign V, D and J gene segments. For a sequence to be retained, a match of at least six nucleotides to both a V gene segment and a J gene segment was required. Rearrangements were classified as productive when the CDR3 lacked stop codons and remained in frame with V and J, and all other rearrangements were classified as non-productive. CDR3 was defined according to IMGT convention as the region running from the second conserved V-encoded cysteine to the conserved J-encoded phenylalanine. The earlier analysis of a few hundred of the donors excluded sequences that lacked an unambiguous match to a single V gene segment. In an earlier analysis of a few hundred of the donors, V segments were called functional above 56.7% productive rearrangements and were called segregating when the between-donor standard deviation exceeded 5%. To diagnose cytomegalovirus status from the catalog of TCR beta chain sequences, a statistical classification framework was built. A later analysis assigned V and J genes by comparing TCR nucleotide sequences with IMGT/GENE-DB human TR gene sequences. The TCRdist pipeline was used in a later analysis to assign CDR3 sequences and most-parsimonious VDJ recombination scenarios. In a later analysis, each TCR beta chain was defined by its CDR3 amino acid sequence together with its V-gene family, and reads lacking a unique V-gene family were excluded. In a later analysis, 450 to 600 highly shared, low-generation-probability nucleotide sequences were removed to address suspected cross-contamination and a sequencing artifact. A later analysis calculated a clonal expansion index for each public chain from normalized within-repertoire ranks of inferred template counts. In a later analysis, generation probabilities were computed using a VDJ recombination model fitted to out-of-frame rearrangements, and the results were checked against IGoR. Hypergeometric tests were used in a later analysis to score TCR-TCR, TCR-HLA and TCR-CMV co-occurrence, with a repertoire-size bias correction applied to the TCR pairs. False discovery rates were estimated in a later analysis by permuting HLA or CMV assignments 20 times. In a later analysis, co-occurring TCRs were grouped using DBSCAN, and TCRdist sequence similarity was added for clustering within HLA-allele-positive subsets. Co-occurrence clustering excluded repertoires with fewer than 30,000 or more than 120,000 public chains, plus five with anomalous nucleotide sharing. This immuneACCESS table, as held by TCRdb, lists in-frame sequences with V and J called but not all clones. Of the missing ones, under half trace to an unresolved V gene in checked studies; the others have no known cause. The V and J calls and clone size are taken from that table; D and trimming were inferred from the DNA. For this sample the table gives more than 95,000 clones, of which roughly a tenth were detected only once. The ten largest make up 4.6% of the sample.

In total, 630 or so healthy bone marrow donors made up the cohort. At the time of sampling, all cohort members were nominally healthy, though unrecorded immune exposures were likely present. The donor was CMV seropositive and belonged to the group of a few hundred seropositive cohort members. Every donor gave a peripheral blood sample, and the peripheral blood mononuclear cells from that sample were used for TCR beta sequencing. Genomic DNA extraction from the blood cell samples was performed with the Qiagen DNeasy Blood Extraction Kit. The CDR3 measures 13 amino acids from cysteine to phenylalanine. Of the read, only the CDR3 DNA is kept; its 39 bases are in frame from base 1. Based on the germline V gene, the CDR1 and CDR2 sequences are MNHNS and SASEGT. V is pruned by 9 bases and J by 2 bases, leaving 7 bases of the junction without a gene match. This specimen comes from a study of cytomegalovirus exposure and HLA in healthy donors (dated by TCRdb to about 2017). Regarding the complete study: According to an earlier analysis of several hundred of the donors, roughly 180 million T cells yielded 117 million unique TCR beta sequences and around 300 Gb of sequence data. Approximately 300 gigabases of sequencing data and tens of millions of unique TCR sequences made up an early release that covered approximately 650 HLA-typed donors. The genetic ancestry cluster associated with self-reported Caucasian donors included 80% to 90% of the roughly 400 genotyped donors. The aim of the study was to test whether cataloging public T cell receptors could identify signatures of past pathogen exposure. The study used immunosequencing to profile the T cell repertoires of 670 or so subjects and linked those repertoires to cytomegalovirus serostatus. In addition to the first cohort of 666 subjects, a separate validation cohort of over 90 different subjects was used. To predict cytomegalovirus infection status, the study combined high-throughput TCR immunosequencing, statistical association of individual TCRs with disease status, and machine learning. In a later analysis, previously published TCR beta repertoires from 670 or so donors were re-analyzed and high-resolution HLA genotyping was added so that TCR occurrence patterns could be studied. Rather than using new phenotypic data, the later analysis identified candidate immune exposures from TCR beta sequences and from how often those sequences occurred across donors. In an earlier analysis of 587 of the donors, high-throughput TCR beta sequencing was used to judge whether each TCR beta V gene segment behaved as functional or pseudogenic. Donor age, sex, ethnicity and CMV serostatus were compiled together with the repertoire data. A later genetic analysis took genome-wide SNP genotypes for about three fifths of the roughly 670 donors and used that subset as a discovery cohort. All discovery cohort repertoires had been generated on a single sequencing platform. HLA typing covered class I and class II loci at four-digit resolution. The number of typed donors differed by locus: roughly 620-640 for A, B, C, DRB1 and DQB1; roughly 510 for DQA1; 606 for DPA1; and 450 to 480 for DPB1. Several DR-DQ haplotypes were treated as single units for association and clustering because of strong linkage in the cohort. Among over 350 genotyped donors of the cohort, an average of approximately 250,000 unique TCR beta nucleotide sequences were sequenced per donor, roughly 20% of them non-productive. Broader findings and caveats from the paper: An earlier analysis of around 600 of the donors showed that most TCR beta V segments appeared in productive rearrangements either about 87% or about 30% of the time, which broadly matched IMGT annotations. In a later genetic analysis, a missense DCLRE1C variant was associated with V-gene and J-gene trimming of TCR beta chains, and the association was replicated in an independent cohort. A later genetic analysis reported fewer N-insertions in productive TCRs among donors in an Asian-associated ancestry cluster than the roughly 700-donor mean. In a later analysis, around 17,000 TCR beta sequences were associated with specific HLA alleles at a false discovery rate of 0.05. According to a later analysis, TCR association rates differed among HLA loci, with DRB1 alleles showing the most associated TCRs and HLA-C alleles showing the fewest. The presence/absence analyses assumed that sequencing depth was roughly uniform across donors, and that assumption may not be true. Because counts were too low, seventeen rarely observed V segments, including chromosome 9 orphons, were excluded from the earlier analysis of around 640 of the donors. A further reported finding was that TCR beta sequences accurately predicted the HLA-A and HLA-B alleles for most subjects in the first cohort. A later analysis reported that several top co-occurrence clusters appeared linked to parvovirus B19, influenza, CMV and Epstein-Barr virus. Across donors, most TCR sequences were observed very rarely, whereas some public TCRs were present in many individuals. In vitro tests confirmed that three of the cytomegalovirus-associated TCR beta chains recognize cytomegalovirus antigens. Cytomegalovirus status was reported to be diagnosed by the classifier with high specificity and sensitivity in both the original and validation cohorts. When HLA alleles, especially DR and DQ, strongly co-occurred, attributing TCR associations to individual alleles was difficult. A group of highly shared sequence variants was considered likely to be a technical artifact of the sequencing pipeline. It was suggested by the authors that the approach could potentially be generalized to other disease states and immunological phenotypes. A later analysis found that most CMV-associated TCR beta chains appeared HLA-restricted, with HLA associations seemingly driven largely by CMV exposure. In the study, about 150 TCR beta chains were listed as associated with cytomegalovirus. In this cohort, only TCR beta chains were sequenced, and detectable features were limited by the absence of alpha or paired-chain data. Compared with equally common non-associated chains, HLA-associated TCR beta chains in a later analysis were more clonally expanded and had lower generation probabilities. The only immune exposure information available for the cohort was CMV serostatus. Correlated functional status among segregating V segments might reflect linkage disequilibrium, but an unknown experimental factor could not be ruled out. Some IMGT-functional V segments, including TRBV6-2 and TRBV6-3, could not be distinguished by the 87-base-pair reads and were therefore excluded. Because HLA typing was missing for some donors at each locus, association tests included only the typed subset.

This chain is built from TRBV6-1 and TRBJ2-7, with 7 central nucleotides matching TRBD1. Material for sequencing was PBMCs. This clonotype originated in a woman aged 18 to 35 in good health and CMV-seropositive. The DNA is as follows: TGTGCCAGTTCCGGGACAGCAGCCTACGAGCAGTACTTC. It translates to CASSGTAAYEQYF.